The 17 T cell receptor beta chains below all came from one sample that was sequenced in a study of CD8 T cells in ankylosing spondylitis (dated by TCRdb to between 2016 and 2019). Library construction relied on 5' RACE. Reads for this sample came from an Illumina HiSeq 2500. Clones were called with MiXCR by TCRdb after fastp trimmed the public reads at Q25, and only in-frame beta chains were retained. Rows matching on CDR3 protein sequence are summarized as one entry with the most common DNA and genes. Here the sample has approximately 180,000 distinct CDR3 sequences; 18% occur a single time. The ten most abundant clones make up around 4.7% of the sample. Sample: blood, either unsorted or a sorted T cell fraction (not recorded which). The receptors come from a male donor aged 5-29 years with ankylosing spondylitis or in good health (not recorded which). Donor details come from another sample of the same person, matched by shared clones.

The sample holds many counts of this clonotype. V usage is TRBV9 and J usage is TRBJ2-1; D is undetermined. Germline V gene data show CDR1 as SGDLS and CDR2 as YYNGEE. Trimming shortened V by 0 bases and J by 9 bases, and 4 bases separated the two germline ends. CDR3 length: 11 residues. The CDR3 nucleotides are TGTGCCAGCAGCGTAGGATCTGAGCAGTTCTTC. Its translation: CASSVGSEQFF. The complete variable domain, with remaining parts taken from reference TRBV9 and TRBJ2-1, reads DSGVTQTPKHLITATGQRVTLRCSPRSGDLSVYWYQQSLDQGLQFLIQYYNGEERAKGNILERFSAQQFPDLHSELNLSSLELGDSALYFCASSVGSEQFFGPGTRLTVL.

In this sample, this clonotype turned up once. The CDR3 DNA sequence: TGTGCCAGTAGTATCTCTCTAGGGAACGTTGAGCAGTTCTTC. The encoded protein is CASSISLGNVEQFF. This chain links TRBV19 with TRBJ2-1; D unresolved. Germline lookup yields CDR1 LNHDA and CDR2 SQIVND (reference sequence). V lost 3 bases to trimming and J lost 9 bases, with 15 bases between them. The CDR3 runs to 14 residues.

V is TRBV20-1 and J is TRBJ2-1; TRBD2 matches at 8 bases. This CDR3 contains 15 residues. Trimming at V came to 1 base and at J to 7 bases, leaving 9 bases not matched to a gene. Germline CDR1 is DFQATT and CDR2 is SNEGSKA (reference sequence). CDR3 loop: CSARGRGLARNEQFF. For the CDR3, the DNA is TGCAGTGCTAGAGGCCGAGGACTAGCTCGGAATGAGCAGTTCTTC.

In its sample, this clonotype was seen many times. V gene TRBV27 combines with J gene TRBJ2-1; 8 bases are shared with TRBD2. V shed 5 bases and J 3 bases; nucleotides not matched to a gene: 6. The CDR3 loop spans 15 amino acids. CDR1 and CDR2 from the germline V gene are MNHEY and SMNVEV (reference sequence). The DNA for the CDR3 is TGTGCCAGCAGTCCCTTGGGACTAGGCTACAATGAGCAGTTCTTC. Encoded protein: CASSPLGLGYNEQFF.

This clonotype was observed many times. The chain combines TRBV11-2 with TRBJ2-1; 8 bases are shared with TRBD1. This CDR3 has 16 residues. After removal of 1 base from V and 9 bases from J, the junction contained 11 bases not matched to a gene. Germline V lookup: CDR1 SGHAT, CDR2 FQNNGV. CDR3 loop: CASSLVSRTGSFEQFF. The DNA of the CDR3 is TGTGCCAGCAGCTTAGTAAGCCGGACAGGGTCCTTTGAGCAGTTCTTC.

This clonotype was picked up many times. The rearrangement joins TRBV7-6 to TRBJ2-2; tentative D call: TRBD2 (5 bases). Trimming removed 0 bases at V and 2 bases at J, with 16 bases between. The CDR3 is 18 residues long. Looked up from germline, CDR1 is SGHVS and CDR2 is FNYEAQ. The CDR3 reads CASSLASSRAENTGELFF. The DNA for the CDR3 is TGTGCCAGCAGCTTAGCGAGTTCCCGAGCGGAAAACACCGGGGAGCTGTTTTTT. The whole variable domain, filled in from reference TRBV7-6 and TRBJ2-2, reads GAGVSQSPRYKVTKRGQDVALRCDPISGHVSLYWYRQALGQGPEFLTYFNYEAQQDKSGLPNDRFSAERPEGSISTLTIQRTEQRDSAMYRCASSLASSRAENTGELFFGEGSRLTVL.

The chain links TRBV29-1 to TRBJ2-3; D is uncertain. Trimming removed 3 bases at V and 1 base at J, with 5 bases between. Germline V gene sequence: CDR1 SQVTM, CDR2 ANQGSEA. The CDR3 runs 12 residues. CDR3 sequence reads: CSVDGGTDTQYF. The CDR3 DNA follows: TGCAGCGTTGATGGGGGCACAGATACGCAGTATTTT.

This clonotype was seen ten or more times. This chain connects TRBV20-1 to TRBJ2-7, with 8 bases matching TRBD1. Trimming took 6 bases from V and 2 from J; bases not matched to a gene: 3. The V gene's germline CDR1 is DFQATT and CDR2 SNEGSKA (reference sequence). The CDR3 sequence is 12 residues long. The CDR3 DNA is TGCAGTGCCCTACAGGGGGCCTACGAGCAGTACTTC. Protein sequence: CSALQGAYEQYF.

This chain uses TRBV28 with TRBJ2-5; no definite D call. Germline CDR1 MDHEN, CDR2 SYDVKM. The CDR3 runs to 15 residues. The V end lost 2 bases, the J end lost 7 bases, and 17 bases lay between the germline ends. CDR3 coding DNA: TGTGCCAGCAGTTTAGATCGGATAGGATTGATGACCCAGTACTTC. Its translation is CASSLDRIGLMTQYF.

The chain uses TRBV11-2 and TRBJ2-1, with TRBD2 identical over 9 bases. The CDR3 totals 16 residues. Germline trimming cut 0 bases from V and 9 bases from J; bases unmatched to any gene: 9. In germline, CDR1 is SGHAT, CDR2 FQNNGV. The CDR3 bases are TGTGCCAGCAGCTTAGAAAGCGGGAGGCCACTAAGTGAGCAGTTCTTC. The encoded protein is CASSLESGRPLSEQFF.

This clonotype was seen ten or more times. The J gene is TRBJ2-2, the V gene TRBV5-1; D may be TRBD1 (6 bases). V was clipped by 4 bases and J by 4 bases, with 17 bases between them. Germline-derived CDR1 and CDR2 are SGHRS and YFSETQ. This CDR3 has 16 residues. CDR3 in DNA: TGCGCCAGCAGCCCCTCAAACAGGGTAGGCACCGGGGAGCTGTTTTTT. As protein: CASSPSNRVGTGELFF.

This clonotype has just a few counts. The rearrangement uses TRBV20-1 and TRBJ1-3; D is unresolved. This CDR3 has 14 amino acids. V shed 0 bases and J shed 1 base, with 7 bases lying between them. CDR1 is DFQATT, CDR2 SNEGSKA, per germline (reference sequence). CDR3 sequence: CSARDSGSGNTIYF. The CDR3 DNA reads TGCAGTGCTAGAGATAGCGGATCTGGAAACACCATATATTTT.

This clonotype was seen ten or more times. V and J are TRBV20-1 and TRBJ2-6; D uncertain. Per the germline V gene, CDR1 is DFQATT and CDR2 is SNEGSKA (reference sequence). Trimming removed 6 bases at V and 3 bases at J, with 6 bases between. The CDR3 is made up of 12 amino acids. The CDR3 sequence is CSARLGANVLTF. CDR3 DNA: TGCAGTGCGCGACTTGGGGCCAACGTCCTGACTTTC.

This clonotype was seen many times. CDR3 sequence: CASSPQGSGTVYNEQFF. The CDR3, as DNA: TGTGCCAGCAGTCCCCAGGGTAGCGGGACCGTCTACAATGAGCAGTTCTTC. The chain links TRBV7-3 to TRBJ2-1; 8 bases map to TRBD2. This CDR3 has 17 amino acids. In germline, CDR1 is SGHTA, CDR2 FQGTGA. V shed 6 bases and J 3 bases; nucleotides not matched to a gene: 13.

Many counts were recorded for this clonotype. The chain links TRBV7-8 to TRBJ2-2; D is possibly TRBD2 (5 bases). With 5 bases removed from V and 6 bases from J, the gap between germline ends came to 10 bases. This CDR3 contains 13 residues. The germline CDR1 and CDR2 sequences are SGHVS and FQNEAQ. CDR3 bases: TGTGCCAGCAGCCCCGCGAGGGCCGGGGAGCTGTTTTTT. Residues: CASSPARAGELFF.

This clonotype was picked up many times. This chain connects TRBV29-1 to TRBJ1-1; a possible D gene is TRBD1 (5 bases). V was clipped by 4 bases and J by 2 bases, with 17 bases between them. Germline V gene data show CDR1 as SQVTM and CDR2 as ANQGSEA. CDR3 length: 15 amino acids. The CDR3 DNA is TGCAGCGTTGTTGCGTACAGGAAAATTAACACTGAAGCTTTCTTT. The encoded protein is CSVVAYRKINTEAFF.

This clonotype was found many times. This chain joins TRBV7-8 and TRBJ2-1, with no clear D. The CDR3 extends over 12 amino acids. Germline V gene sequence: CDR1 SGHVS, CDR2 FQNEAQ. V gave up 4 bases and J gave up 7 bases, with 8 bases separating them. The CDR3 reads CASSSSINEQFF. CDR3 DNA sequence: TGTGCCAGCAGCTCAAGCATAAATGAGCAGTTCTTC.